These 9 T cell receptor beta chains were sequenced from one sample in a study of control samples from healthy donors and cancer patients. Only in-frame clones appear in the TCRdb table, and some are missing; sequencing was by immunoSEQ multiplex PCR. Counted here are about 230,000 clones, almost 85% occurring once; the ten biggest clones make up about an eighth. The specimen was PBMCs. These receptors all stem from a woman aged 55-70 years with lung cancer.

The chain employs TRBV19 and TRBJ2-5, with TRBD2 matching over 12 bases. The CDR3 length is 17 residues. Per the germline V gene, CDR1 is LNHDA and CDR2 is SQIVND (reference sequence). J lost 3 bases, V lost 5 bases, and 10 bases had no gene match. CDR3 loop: CASSPRLAGVGEETQYF. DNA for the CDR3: TGTGCCAGTAGTCCTCGACTAGCGGGAGTTGGGGAAGAGACCCAGTACTTC. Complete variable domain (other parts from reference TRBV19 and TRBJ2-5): DGGITQSPKYLFRKEGQNVTLSCEQNLNHDAMYWYRQDPGQGLRLIYYSQIVNDFQKGDIAEGYSVSREKKESFPLTVTSAQKNPTAFYLCASSPRLAGVGEETQYFGPGTRLLVL.

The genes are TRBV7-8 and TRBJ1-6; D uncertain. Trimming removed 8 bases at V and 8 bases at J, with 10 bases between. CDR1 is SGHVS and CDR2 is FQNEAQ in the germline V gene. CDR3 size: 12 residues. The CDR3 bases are TGTGCCAGCCGTTTTAGGGATTCACCCCTCCACTTT. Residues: CASRFRDSPLHF.

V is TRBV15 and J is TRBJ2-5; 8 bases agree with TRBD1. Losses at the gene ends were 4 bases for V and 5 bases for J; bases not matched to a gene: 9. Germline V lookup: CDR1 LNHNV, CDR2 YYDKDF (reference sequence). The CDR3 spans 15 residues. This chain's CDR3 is CATSKSFDRGETQYF. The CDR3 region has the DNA TGTGCCACCAGCAAATCGTTCGACAGGGGCGAGACCCAGTACTTC.

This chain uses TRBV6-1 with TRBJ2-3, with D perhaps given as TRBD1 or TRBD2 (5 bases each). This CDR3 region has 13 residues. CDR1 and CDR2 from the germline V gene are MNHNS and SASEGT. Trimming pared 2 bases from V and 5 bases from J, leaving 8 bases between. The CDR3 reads CASSEMGVDTQYF. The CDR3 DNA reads TGTGCCAGCAGTGAAATGGGGGTAGATACGCAGTATTTT.

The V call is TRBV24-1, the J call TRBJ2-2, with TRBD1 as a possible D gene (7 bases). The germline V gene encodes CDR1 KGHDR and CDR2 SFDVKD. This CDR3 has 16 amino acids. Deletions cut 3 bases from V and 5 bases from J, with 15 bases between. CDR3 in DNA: TGTGCCACCAGTGATCCCCGTGCAGGGGGGACCGGGGAGCTGTTTTTT. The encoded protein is CATSDPRAGGTGELFF.

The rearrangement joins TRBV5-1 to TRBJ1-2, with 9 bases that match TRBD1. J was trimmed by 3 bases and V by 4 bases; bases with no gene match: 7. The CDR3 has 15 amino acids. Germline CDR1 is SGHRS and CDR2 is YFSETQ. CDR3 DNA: TGCGCCAGCAGCGACCACAGGGGGCGTCACTATGGCTACACCTTC. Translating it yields CASSDHRGRHYGYTF.

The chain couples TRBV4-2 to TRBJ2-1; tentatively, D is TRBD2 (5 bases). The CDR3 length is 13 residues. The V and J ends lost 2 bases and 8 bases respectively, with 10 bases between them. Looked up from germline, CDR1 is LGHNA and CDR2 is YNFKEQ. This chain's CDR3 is CASSQLAGDEQFF. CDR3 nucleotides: TGTGCCAGCAGCCAACTGGCCGGGGATGAGCAGTTCTTC.

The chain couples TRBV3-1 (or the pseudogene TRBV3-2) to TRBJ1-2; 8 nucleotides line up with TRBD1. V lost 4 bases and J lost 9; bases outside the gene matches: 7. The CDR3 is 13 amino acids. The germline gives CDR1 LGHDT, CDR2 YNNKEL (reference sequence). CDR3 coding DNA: TGTGCCAGCAGCCCACCAGGGGGCCGAAGCTACACCTTC. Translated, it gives CASSPPGGRSYTF.

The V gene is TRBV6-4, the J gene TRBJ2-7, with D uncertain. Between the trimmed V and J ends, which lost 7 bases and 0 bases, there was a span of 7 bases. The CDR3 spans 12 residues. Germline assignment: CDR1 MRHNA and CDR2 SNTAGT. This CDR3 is CASMGSSYEQYF. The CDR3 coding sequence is TGTGCCAGCATGGGAAGCTCCTACGAGCAGTACTTC.